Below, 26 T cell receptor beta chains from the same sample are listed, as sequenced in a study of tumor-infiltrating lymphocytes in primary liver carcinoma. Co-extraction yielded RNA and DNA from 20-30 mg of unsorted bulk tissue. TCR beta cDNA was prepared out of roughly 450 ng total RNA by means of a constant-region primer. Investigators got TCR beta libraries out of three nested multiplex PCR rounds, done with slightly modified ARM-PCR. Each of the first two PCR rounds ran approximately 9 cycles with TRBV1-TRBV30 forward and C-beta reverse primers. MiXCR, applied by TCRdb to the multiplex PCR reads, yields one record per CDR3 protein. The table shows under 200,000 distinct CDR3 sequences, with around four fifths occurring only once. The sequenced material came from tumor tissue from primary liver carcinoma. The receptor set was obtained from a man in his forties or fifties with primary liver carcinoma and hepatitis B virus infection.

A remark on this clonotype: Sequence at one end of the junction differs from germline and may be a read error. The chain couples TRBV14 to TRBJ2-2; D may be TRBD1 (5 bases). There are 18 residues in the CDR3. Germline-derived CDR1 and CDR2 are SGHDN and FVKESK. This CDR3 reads CAISQDPAGISNTRELFF. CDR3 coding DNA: TGTGCCATCAGCCAAGATCCGGCAGGGATATCGAACACCAGGGAGCTGTTTTTT.

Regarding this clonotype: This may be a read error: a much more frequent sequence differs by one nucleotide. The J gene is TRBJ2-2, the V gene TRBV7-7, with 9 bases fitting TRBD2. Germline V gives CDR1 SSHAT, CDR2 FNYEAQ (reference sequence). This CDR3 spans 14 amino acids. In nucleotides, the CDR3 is TGTACCAGCAGCTCCTTAGCGGGAGTGGGGGAGCTGTTTTTT. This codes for CTSSSLAGVGELFF.

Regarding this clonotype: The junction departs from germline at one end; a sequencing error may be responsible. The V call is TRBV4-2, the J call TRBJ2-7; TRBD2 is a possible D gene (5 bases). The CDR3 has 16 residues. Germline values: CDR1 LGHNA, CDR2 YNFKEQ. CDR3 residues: CASSIHLGSSHYEQYF. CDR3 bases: TGCGCCAGCAGCATCCACCTTGGGAGTTCGCACTACGAGCAGTACTTC.

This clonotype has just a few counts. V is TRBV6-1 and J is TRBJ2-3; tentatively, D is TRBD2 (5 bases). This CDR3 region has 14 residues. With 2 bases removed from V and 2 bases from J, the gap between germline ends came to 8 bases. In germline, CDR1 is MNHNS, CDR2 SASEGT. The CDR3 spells CASSERGTTDTQYF. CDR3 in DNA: TGTGCCAGCAGTGAACGGGGTACCACAGATACGCAGTATTTT.

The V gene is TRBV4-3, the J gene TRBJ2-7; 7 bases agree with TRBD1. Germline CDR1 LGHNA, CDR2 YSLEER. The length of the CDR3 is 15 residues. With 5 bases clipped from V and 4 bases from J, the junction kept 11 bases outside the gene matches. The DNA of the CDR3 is TGCGCCAGCAGCATCGAAGGGACAGAAGCTTACGAGCAGTACTTC. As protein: CASSIEGTEAYEQYF.

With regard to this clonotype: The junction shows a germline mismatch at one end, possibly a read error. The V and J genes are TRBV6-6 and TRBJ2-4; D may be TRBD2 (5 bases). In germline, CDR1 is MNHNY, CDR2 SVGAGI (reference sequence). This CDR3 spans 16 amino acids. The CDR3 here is CATSLGIGGSKSIQYF. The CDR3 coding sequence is TGTGCCACCAGCTTGGGGATAGGAGGATCCAAAAGCATTCAGTACTTC.

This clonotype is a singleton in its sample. This CDR3 reads CAINGQGLITEAFF. The CDR3 DNA follows: TGTGCCATCAACGGACAGGGTCTGATCACTGAAGCTTTCTTT. The V and J genes are TRBV6-6 and TRBJ1-1; 8 bases fit TRBD1. The junction had 11 bases not matched to a gene; V was cut back by 10 bases and J by 4 bases. The CDR3 extends over 14 amino acids. The germline CDR1 and CDR2 sequences are MNHNY and SVGAGI (reference sequence).

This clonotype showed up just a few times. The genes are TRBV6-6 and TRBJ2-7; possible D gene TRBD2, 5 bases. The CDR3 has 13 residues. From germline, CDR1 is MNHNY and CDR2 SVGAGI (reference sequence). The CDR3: CANTPGLSYEQYF. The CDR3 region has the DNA TGTGCTAACACCCCAGGACTCTCCTACGAGCAGTACTTC.

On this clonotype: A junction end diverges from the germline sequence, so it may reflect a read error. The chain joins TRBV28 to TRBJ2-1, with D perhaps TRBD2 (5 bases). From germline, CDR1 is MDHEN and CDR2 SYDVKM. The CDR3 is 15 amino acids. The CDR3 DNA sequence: TGTGCCAGCAGTGTAGAGGGAAGGCCGGGCAATGAGCCGTTCTTC. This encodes CASSVEGRPGNEPFF.

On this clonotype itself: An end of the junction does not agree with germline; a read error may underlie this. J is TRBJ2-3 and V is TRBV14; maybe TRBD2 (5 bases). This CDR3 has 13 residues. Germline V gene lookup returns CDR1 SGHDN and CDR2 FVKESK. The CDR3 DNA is TGTACCAGCAGCCGAGGGTACACAGATACGCCGTATTTT. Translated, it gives CTSSRGYTDTPYF.

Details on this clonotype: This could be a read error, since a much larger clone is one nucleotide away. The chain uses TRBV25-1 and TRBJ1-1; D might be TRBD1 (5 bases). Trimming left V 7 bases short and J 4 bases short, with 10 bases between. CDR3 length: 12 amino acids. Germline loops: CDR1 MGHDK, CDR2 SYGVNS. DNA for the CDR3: TGTGCCAGCAATCTGGGGGGCACTGAAGCTTTCTTT. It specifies CASNLGGTEAFF. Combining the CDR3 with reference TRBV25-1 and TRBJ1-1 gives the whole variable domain EADIYQTPRYLVIGTGKKITLECSQTMGHDKMYWYQQDPGMELHLIHYSYGVNSTEKGDLSSESTVSRIRTEHFPLTLESARPSHTSQYLCASNLGGTEAFFGQGTRLTVV.

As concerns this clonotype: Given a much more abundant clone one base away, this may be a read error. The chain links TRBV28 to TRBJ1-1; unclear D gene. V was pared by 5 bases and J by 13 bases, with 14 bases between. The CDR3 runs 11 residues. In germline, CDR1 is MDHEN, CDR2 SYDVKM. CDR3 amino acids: CASSLRQVVFF. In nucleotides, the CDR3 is TGTGCCAGCAGTCTACGGCAGGTAGTTTTCTTT.

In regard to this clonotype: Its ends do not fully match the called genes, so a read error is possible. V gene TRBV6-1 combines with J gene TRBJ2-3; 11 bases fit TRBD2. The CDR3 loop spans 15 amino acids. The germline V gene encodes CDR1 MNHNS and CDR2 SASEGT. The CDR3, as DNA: TGTGTCAGCAGTGGCCTAGCGGGAGGCCCAGATACGCAGTATTTT. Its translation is CVSSGLAGGPDTQYF.

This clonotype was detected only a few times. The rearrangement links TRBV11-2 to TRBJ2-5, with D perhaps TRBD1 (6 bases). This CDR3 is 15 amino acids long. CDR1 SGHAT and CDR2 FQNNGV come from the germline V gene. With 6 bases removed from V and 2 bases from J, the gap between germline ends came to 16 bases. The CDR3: CASSRTRGRQETQYF. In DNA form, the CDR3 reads TGTGCCAGCAGTAGGACCAGGGGCAGGCAAGAGACCCAGTACTTC.

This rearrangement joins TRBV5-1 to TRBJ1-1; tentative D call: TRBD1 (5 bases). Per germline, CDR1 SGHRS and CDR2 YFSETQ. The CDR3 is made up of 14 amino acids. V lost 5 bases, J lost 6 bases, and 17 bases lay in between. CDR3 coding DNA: TGCGCCAGCAGGGAACCTGGGGGGTCATCTGAAGCTTTCTTT. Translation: CASREPGGSSEAFF.

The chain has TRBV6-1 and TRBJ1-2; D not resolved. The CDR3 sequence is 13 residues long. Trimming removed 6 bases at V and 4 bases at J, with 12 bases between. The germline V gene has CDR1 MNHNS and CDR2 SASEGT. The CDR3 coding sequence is TGTGCCAGCAGGACATGGAAGGCCTATGGCTACACCTTC. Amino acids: CASRTWKAYGYTF.

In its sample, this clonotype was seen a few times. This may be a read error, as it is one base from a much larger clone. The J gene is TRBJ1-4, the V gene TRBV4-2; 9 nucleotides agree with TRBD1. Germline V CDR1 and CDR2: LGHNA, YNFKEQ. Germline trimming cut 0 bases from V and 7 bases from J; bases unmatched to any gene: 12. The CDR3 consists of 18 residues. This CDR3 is CASSQEATGGPHREKLFF. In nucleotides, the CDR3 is TGTGCCAGCAGCCAAGAGGCAACAGGGGGCCCACACCGTGAAAAACTGTTTTTT.

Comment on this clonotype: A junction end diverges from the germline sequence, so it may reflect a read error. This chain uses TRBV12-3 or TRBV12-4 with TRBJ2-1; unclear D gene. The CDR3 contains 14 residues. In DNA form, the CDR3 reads TGTGCCAGGAAGGAGATGAGCTCCTACTATGAGCAGTTCTTC. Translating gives CARKEMSSYYEQFF.

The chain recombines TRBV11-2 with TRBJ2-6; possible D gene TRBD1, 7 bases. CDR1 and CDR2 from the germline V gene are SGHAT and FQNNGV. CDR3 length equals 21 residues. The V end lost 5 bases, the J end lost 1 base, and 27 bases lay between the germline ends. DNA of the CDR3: TGTGCCAGCAGCAAGGGGGGAAACAGGGGCATTTCCCTTTCTGGGGCCAACGTCCTGACTTTC. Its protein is CASSKGGNRGISLSGANVLTF.

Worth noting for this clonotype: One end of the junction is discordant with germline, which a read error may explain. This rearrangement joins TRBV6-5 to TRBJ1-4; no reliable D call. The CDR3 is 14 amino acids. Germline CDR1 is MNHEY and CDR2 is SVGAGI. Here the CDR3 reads CASRMIATKEKLLF. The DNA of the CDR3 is TGTGCCAGCAGAATGATTGCAACTAAAGAAAAACTGTTGTTT.

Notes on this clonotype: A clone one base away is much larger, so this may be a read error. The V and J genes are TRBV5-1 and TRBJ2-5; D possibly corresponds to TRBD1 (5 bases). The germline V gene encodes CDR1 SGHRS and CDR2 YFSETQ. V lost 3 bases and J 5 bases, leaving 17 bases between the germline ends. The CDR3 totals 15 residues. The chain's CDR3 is CASSSVDKARETQYF. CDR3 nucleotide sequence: TGCGCCAGCAGCTCGGTGGACAAGGCACGGGAGACCCAGTACTTC.

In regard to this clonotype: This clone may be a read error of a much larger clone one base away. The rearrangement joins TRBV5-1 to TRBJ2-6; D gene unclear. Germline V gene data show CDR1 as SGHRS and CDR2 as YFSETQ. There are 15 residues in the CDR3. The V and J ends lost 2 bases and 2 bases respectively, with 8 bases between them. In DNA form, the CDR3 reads TGCGCCAGCAGCTTCAACGCGGCTGGGGCCAACGTCCTGACTTTC. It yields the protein CASSFNAAGANVLTF.

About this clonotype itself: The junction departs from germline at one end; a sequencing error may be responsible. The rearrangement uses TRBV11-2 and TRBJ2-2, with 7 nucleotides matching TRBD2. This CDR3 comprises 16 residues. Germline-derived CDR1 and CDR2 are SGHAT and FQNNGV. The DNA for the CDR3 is TGTGCCAGCAGCTCTTCTAGCGGCGTGAACACCAGGGAGCTGTTTTTT. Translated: CASSSSSGVNTRELFF.

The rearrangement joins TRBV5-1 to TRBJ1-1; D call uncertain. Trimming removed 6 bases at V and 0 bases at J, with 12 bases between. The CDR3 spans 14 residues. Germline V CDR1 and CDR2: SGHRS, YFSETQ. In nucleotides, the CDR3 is TGCGCCAGCAACCTGGATGGCTTGAACACTGAAGCTTTCTTT. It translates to CASNLDGLNTEAFF.

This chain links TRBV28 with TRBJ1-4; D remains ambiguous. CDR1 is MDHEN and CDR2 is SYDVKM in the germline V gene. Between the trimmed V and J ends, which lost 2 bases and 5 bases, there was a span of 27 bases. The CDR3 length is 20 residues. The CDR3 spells CASSLIGLVNTGIQNEKLFF. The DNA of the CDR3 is TGTGCCAGCAGTTTAATAGGTCTGGTGAATACTGGGATCCAGAATGAAAAACTGTTTTTT.

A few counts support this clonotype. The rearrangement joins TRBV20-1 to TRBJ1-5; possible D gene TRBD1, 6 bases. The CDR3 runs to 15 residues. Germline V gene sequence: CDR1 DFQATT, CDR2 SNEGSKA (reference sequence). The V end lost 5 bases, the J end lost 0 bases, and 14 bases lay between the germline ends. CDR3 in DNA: TGCAGTGCTGGGGAACAGGGAGATAGCAATCAGCCCCAGCATTTT. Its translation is CSAGEQGDSNQPQHF.